The clone carrying this TCR beta chain was detected a few times. Assay used: immunoSEQ multiplex PCR; TCRdb lists only in-frame clones, some missing. The table records about 66,000 clones, 90% of them present only once. The sample comes from a study of T cell changes during pregnancy in multiple sclerosis. The CDR3 is made up of 13 amino acids. V lost 3 bases and J lost 5, with 11 bases in between. In germline, CDR1 is GTSNPN, CDR2 SVGIG (reference sequence). Here the sequenced sample was peripheral blood, taken in the third trimester of pregnancy. The chain recombines TRBV30 with TRBJ1-5; D might be TRBD1 (6 bases). The sequence came from a female donor with multiple sclerosis, enrolled in a pregnancy study. The CDR3 region is CAWSLKGDQPQHF. CDR3 in DNA: TGTGCCTGGAGCCTAAAGGGGGATCAGCCCCAGCATTTT.